The 4 T cell receptor beta chains presented below share a single source sample, sequenced in a study of CD8 T cells in Susac syndrome (dated by TCRdb to the late 2010s). The method was the immunoSEQ multiplex PCR assay. RNA was extracted using the RNeasy kit, and about 0.5 to 1 ug of the RNA was reverse transcribed with random hexamers. The public reads were reprocessed in TCRdb via fastp at Q25 and MiXCR, keeping in-frame beta chains. Rows matching on CDR3 protein sequence are summarized as one entry with the most common DNA and genes. Recorded for this sample are some 300,000 distinct CDR3 sequences; about 91% of them occurred a single time. The ten biggest clones cover roughly 0.17% of the sample. Sequencing was done on a sample of CD8+ T cells from PBMCs. The receptor set was obtained from a human donor with multiple sclerosis.

The chain joins TRBV24-1 to TRBJ2-2, with 9 bases matching TRBD2. CDR3 length: 15 residues. V lost 9 bases, J lost 3 bases, and 7 bases stayed unmatched. Germline V gene data show CDR1 as KGHDR and CDR2 as SFDVKD. This chain's CDR3 is CATQEAGGDTGELFF. CDR3 sequence (DNA): TGTGCCACCCAGGAAGCGGGAGGCGACACCGGGGAGCTGTTTTTT.

This clonotype was detected a few times. This chain joins TRBV27 and TRBJ2-7; no firm D call. The V and J ends lost 6 bases and 1 base respectively, with 16 bases between them. The CDR3 length is 15 residues. Germline CDR1 is MNHEY and CDR2 is SMNVEV (reference sequence). CDR3 sequence: CASSTSPGASYEQYF. Here the CDR3 DNA reads TGTGCCAGCAGCACGAGTCCGGGCGCTTCCTACGAGCAGTACTTC.

This clonotype has just one count. The gene calls are TRBV20-1 and TRBJ2-3, with D unclear. Germline V gene data show CDR1 as DFQATT and CDR2 as SNEGSKA (reference sequence). There are 16 residues in the CDR3. Trimming stripped 5 bases from V and 1 base from J, with 19 bases between. The CDR3 DNA reads TGCAGTGCTTCCCCCCTGGTGCGCAAAGGCACAGATACGCAGTATTTT. Its protein is CSASPLVRKGTDTQYF.

In its sample, this clonotype was seen once. The CDR3 protein is CASSFLGLAGELQETQYF. Written as DNA, the CDR3 is TGTGCCAGCAGTTTCCTGGGACTAGCGGGGGAGTTACAAGAGACCCAGTACTTC. The chain links TRBV28 to TRBJ2-5, with 14 bases aligning to TRBD2. Germline V gene data show CDR1 as MDHEN and CDR2 as SYDVKM. CDR3 length equals 18 residues. V lost 3 bases and J lost 2; bases outside the gene matches: 8.